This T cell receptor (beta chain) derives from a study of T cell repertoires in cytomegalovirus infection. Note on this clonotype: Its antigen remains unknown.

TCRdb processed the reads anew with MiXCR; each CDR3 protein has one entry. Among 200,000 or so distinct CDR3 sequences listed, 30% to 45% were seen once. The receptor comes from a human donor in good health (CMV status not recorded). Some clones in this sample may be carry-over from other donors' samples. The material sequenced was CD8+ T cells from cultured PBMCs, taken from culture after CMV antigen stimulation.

The CDR3 sequence: CASSLIWGLSNQPQHF. The CDR3 DNA sequence: TGTGCCAGCAGTTTAATCTGGGGTTTGAGCAATCAGCCCCAGCATTTT. The rearrangement joins TRBV27 to TRBJ1-5; no clear D. The germline V and J ends were trimmed by 2 bases and 1 base, with 12 bases remaining between them. Germline V CDR1 and CDR2: MNHEY, SMNVEV (reference sequence). The CDR3 runs to 16 residues.